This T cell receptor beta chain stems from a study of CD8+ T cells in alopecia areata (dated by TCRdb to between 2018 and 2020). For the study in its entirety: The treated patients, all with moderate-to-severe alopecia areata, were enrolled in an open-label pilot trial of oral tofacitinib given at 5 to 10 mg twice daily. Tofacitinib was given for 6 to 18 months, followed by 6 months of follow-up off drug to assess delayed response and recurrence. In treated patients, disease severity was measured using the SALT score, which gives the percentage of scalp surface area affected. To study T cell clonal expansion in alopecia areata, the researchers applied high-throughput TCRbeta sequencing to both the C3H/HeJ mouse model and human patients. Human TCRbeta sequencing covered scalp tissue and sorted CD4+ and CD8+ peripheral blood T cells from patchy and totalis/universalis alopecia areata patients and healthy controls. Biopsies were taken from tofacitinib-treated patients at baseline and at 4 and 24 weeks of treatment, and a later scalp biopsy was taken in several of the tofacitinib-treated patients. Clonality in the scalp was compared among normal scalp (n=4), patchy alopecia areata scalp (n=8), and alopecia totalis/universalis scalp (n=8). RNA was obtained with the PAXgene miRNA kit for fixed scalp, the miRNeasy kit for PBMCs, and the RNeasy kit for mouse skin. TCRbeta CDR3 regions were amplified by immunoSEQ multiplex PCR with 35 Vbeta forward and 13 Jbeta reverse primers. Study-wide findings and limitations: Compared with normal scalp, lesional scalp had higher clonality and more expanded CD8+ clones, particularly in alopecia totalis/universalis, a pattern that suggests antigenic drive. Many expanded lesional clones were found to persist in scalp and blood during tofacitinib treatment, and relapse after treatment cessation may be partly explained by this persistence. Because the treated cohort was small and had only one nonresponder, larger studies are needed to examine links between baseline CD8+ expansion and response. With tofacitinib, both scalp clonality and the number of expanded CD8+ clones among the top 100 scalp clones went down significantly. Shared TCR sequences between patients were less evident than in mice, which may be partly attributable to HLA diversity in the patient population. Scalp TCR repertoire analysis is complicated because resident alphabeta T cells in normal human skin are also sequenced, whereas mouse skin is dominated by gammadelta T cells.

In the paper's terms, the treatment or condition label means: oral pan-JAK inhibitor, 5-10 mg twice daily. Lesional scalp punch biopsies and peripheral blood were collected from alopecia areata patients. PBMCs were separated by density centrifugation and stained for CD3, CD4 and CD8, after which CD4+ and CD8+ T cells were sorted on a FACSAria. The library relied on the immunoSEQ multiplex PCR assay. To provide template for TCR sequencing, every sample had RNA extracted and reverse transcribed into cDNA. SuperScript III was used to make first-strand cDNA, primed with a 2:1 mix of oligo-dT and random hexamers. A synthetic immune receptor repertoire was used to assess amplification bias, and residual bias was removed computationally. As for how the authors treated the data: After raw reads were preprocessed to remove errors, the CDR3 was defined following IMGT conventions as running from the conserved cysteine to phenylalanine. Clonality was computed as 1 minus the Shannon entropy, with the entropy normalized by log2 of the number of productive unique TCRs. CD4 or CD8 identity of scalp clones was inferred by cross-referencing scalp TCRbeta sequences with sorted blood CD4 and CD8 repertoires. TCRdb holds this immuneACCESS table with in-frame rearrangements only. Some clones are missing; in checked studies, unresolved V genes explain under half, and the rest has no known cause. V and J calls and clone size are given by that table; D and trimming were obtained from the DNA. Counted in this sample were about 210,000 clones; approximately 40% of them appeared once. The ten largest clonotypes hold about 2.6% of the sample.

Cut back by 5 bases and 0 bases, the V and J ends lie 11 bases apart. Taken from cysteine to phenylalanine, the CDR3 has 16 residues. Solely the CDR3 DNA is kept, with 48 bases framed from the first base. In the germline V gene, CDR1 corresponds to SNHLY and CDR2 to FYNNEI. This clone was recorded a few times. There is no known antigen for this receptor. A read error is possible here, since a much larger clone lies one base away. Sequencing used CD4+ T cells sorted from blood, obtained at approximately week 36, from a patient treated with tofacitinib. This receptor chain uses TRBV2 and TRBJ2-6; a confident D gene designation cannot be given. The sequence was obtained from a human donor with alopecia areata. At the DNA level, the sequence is TGTGCCAGCAGTCCTCAACGGTTCTCTGGGGCCAACGTCCTGACTTTC. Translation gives CASSPQRFSGANVLTF. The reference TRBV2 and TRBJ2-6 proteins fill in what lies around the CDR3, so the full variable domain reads EPEVTQTPSHQVTQMGQEVILRCVPISNHLYFYWYRQILGQKVEFLVSFYNNEISEKSEIFDDQFSVERPDGSNFTLKIRSTKLEDSAMYFCASSPQRFSGANVLTFGAGSRLTVL.